The clone carrying this TCR beta chain was seen ten or more times. The antigen is undetermined. The ends lost 4 bases at V and 4 bases at J; junction bases unmatched: 2. Germline CDR1 SGHVS, CDR2 FQNEAQ. This CDR3 is built from 14 residues. This sample is drawn from a study of T cell repertoires in cytomegalovirus infection. Study as a whole: Public TCR beta signatures marked donors with CMV infection and the matching HLA. Study outcomes and limitations: What dominated the ex vivo response were HLA-C-restricted CMV-specific TCR beta clonotypes. Summed frequency of public TCR beta families distinguished CMV carriers with the relevant HLA.

MiXCR was run by TCRdb on the reads, yielding one entry per CDR3 protein. The sample carries roughly 140,000 distinct CDR3 sequences, about 25% recorded once. The V call is TRBV7-8, the J call TRBJ2-1; 9 bases map to TRBD1. The sequenced sample was PBMCs. The receptor comes from a human donor in good health (CMV status not recorded). Some clones in this sample may be carry-over from other donors' samples. The CDR3 loop reads CASSSQGAYNEQFF. The DNA for the CDR3 is TGTGCCAGCAGCTCACAGGGGGCGTACAATGAGCAGTTCTTC.